This T cell receptor (beta chain) was recorded in a study of blood T cells in healthy people across ages. Each of the donors had about 9.9 milliliters of peripheral blood drawn into EDTA-treated Vacutainer tubes. Total RNA amounts of at least 5 micrograms were extracted per sample. This clonotype was picked up a small number of times. A second PCR of roughly 7 to 11 cycles used a sample-barcoded 5' primer and a J-beta primer mix. TCRdb re-analysed the 5' RACE reads in MiXCR, keeping a single row per CDR3 protein. The sample includes about 970,000 distinct CDR3 sequences, just over 50% of them seen just once. This CDR3 is built from 13 residues. Trimming cost V 6 bases and J 3 bases; bases outside gene matches: 8. CDR1 is SQVTM and CDR2 is ANQGSEA in the germline V gene.

The chain uses TRBV29-1 and TRBJ2-7, with 7 bases lining up with TRBD1. The sequence was collected from a woman aged 55-70 years in good health. Sequenced sample: blood. CDR3 DNA sequence: TGCAGCGTACCCGGACAGGCGGGCTACGAGCAGTACTTC. It yields the protein CSVPGQAGYEQYF.